The TCR beta chain under discussion was sequenced for a study of cytomegalovirus exposure and HLA in healthy donors. Turning to the study itself: In an earlier analysis, around 100 million unique TCR beta sequences were found from some 180 million T cells. General study results and limits: In a later analysis, several top co-occurrence clusters appeared linked to parvovirus B19, influenza, CMV and Epstein-Barr virus. Productive rates of about 87% or about 30% were seen for most TCR beta V segments in an earlier analysis. Sequencing depth roughly uniform across donors was assumed in presence/absence analyses.

Details on this clone: Its antigen remains unidentified.

V lost 3 bases to trimming and J lost 0 bases, with 15 bases between them. The germline V gene has CDR1 MDHEN and CDR2 SYDVKM. The CDR3 extends over 16 amino acids. 13 Jbeta primers and 60 Vbeta primers were used for the PCR. Profiling relied on immunoSEQ multiplex PCR, and the TCRdb table lists in-frame clones only, not all of them. The sample yields 100,000 or so clones, 82% seen once. The gene calls are TRBV28 and TRBJ2-7; possibly TRBD2 for D (7 bases). This receptor was obtained from a man aged 25-45 years in good health and CMV-seropositive. The specimen was PBMCs. The CDR3 DNA is TGTGCCAGCAGTTTGGTATCGGGGGGCCGCTCCTACGAGCAGTACTTC. Its translation: CASSLVSGGRSYEQYF.